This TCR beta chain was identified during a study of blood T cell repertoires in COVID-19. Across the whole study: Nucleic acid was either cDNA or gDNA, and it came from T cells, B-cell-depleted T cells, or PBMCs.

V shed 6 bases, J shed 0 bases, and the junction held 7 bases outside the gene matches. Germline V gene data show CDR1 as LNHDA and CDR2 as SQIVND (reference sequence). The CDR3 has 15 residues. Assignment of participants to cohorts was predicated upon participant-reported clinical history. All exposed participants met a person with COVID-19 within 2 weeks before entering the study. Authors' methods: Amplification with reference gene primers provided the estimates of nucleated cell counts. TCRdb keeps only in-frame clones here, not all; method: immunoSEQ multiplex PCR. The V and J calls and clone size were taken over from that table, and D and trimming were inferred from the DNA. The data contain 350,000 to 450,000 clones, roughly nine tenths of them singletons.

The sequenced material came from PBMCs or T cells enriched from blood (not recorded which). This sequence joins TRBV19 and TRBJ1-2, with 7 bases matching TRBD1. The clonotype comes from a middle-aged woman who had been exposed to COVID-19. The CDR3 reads CASRKTGRANYGYTF. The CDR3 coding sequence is TGTGCCAGTAGAAAGACAGGGCGAGCTAACTATGGCTACACCTTC. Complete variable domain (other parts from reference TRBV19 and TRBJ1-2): DGGITQSPKYLFRKEGQNVTLSCEQNLNHDAMYWYRQDPGQGLRLIYYSQIVNDFQKGDIAEGYSVSREKKESFPLTVTSAQKNPTAFYLCASRKTGRANYGYTFGSGTRLTVV.